The following is a TCR beta chain sequence with its context. This record comes from a study of cytomegalovirus exposure and HLA in healthy donors. The protocol was immunoSEQ multiplex PCR, while the TCRdb copy is restricted to in-frame clones and leaves out a portion. The sample gives around 160,000 clones, 85% of which show up once; over 2% is in the top ten. V lost 1 base and J lost 3, with 9 bases in between. The CDR3 length is 14 residues. The germline CDR1 and CDR2 sequences are LGHNA and YNFKEQ. The chain combines TRBV4-2 with TRBJ2-5; possibly TRBD2 for D (6 bases). The TCR comes from a man aged 30-40 years in good health and CMV-seropositive. The sample was PBMCs. CDR3 coding DNA: TGTGCCAGCAGCCAAGGACTAGAGGAAGAGACCCAGTACTTC. Its protein is CASSQGLEEETQYF.